The 7 T cell receptor beta chains presented below share a single source sample, sequenced in a study of blood T cell repertoires in COVID-19. Produced via immunoSEQ multiplex PCR; TCRdb's table is partial and in-frame only. In the table there are 210,000 or so clones, 81% of which are singletons. The specimen was PBMCs or T cells enriched from blood (not recorded which). Receptors originate from a woman aged 50 to 60 with acute COVID-19.

V and J are TRBV5-1 and TRBJ1-1; TRBD1 aligns across 12 bases. The CDR3 is 17 amino acids. Trimming at V came to 4 bases and at J to 6 bases, leaving 13 bases not matched to a gene. CDR1 is SGHRS, CDR2 YFSETQ, per germline. The chain's CDR3 is CASSASVPGQGAAEAFF. In DNA, the CDR3 is TGCGCCAGCAGCGCCTCTGTCCCGGGACAGGGGGCCGCTGAAGCTTTCTTT.

The chain recombines TRBV12-3 or TRBV12-4 with TRBJ1-2, with 7 bases aligning to TRBD1. The CDR3 loop spans 13 amino acids. V lost 6 bases to trimming and J lost 8 bases; unmatched junction nucleotides: 9. CDR3 sequence reads: CASRYYRDSGYTF. CDR3 DNA sequence: TGTGCCAGCAGATACTACCGGGACAGCGGCTACACCTTC.

The rearrangement joins TRBV4-3 to TRBJ1-1; perhaps TRBD1 as D (5 bases). Germline CDR1 is LGHNA and CDR2 is YSLEER. V dropped 6 bases and J dropped 6 bases, with 26 bases sitting between them. The length of the CDR3 is 17 residues. The chain's CDR3 is CASSPRGAGMGGAEAFF. The DNA for the CDR3 is TGCGCCAGCAGTCCCCGAGGCGCGGGTATGGGGGGTGCTGAAGCTTTCTTT.

Comments on this clone: One junction end disagrees with the germline gene, perhaps due to a read error. The chain combines TRBV24-1 with TRBJ1-5; TRBD1 is a possible D gene (6 bases). CDR1 KGHDR and CDR2 SFDVKD come from the germline V gene. The CDR3 is 15 amino acids. The CDR3 protein is CATTDGEGDGEPQHF. CDR3 sequence (DNA): TGTGCCACCACTGATGGGGAGGGGGATGGAGAACCCCAGCATTTT.

This chain links TRBV6-1 with TRBJ2-1; 7 bases are a match to TRBD1. CDR1 and CDR2 from the germline V gene are MNHNS and SASEGT. The CDR3 loop spans 15 amino acids. V dropped 1 base and J dropped 2; count of bases not matched to a gene: 2. The CDR3, as DNA: TGTGCCAGCAGTGAAGTAGGGGGCGCCTACAATGAGCAGTTCTTC. This translates into CASSEVGGAYNEQFF.

The V call is TRBV11-2, the J call TRBJ2-7; D ambiguous. Trimming took 2 bases from V and 6 from J, leaving 8 bases between them. Germline-derived CDR1 and CDR2 are SGHAT and FQNNGV. The CDR3 loop spans 12 amino acids. CDR3 DNA: TGTGCCAGCAGCTTATGGCTCGTCGAGCAGTACTTC. It codes for CASSLWLVEQYF.

In this sample, this clone turned up once. The chain uses TRBV7-9 and TRBJ2-7, with 10 positions matching TRBD1. The V and J ends lost 4 bases and 5 bases, in that order; junction bases with no gene match: 11. The CDR3 contains 16 residues. CDR1 and CDR2 from the germline V gene are SEHNR and FQNEAQ (reference sequence). In DNA, the CDR3 is TGTGCCAGCAGCTCCTGGAGGGACAGGGGAGGAGACGAGCAGTACTTC. Residues: CASSSWRDRGGDEQYF.